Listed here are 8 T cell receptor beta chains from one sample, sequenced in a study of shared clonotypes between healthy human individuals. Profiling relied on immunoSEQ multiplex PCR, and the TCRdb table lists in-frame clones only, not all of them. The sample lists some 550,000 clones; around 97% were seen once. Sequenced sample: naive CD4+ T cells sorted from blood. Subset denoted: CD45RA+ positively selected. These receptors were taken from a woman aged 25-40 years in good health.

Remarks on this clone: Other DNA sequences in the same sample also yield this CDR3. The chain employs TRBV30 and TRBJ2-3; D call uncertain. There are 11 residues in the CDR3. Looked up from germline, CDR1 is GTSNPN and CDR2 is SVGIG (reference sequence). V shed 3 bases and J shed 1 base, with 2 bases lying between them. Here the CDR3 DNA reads TGTGCCTGGAGCGGCACAGATACGCAGTATTTT. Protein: CAWSGTDTQYF.

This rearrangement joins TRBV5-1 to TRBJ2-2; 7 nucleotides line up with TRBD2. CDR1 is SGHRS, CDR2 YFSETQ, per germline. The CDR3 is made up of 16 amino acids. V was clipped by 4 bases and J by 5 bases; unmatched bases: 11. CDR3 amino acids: CASSPVAGVSTGELFF. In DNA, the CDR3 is TGCGCCAGCAGCCCAGTGGCGGGAGTCTCTACCGGGGAGCTGTTTTTT.

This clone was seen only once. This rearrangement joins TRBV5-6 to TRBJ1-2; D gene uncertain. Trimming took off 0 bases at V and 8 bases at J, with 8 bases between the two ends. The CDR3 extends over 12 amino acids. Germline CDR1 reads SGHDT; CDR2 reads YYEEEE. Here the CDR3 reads CASSLVVGGYTF. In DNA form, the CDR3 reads TGTGCCAGCAGCTTGGTAGTGGGAGGCTACACCTTC.

CDR3 amino acids: CASSLGLAGLYEQYF. The CDR3 nucleotides are TGTGCCAGCAGCTTAGGACTAGCGGGACTCTACGAGCAGTACTTC. The chain has TRBV7-9 and TRBJ2-7, with TRBD2 matching 11 bases. This CDR3 has 15 amino acids. Germline V gene sequence: CDR1 SEHNR, CDR2 FQNEAQ (reference sequence). V shed 1 base and J 3 bases; nucleotides not matched to a gene: 2.

The CDR3 region is CASSLFEIGTEAFF. CDR3 in DNA: TGTGCCAGCAGCTTGTTCGAGATTGGCACTGAAGCTTTCTTT. V gene TRBV11-2 combines with J gene TRBJ1-1, with D hard to call. Germline loops: CDR1 SGHAT, CDR2 FQNNGV. The CDR3 is 14 amino acids. V was trimmed by 3 bases and J by 4 bases, leaving 12 bases between them. The whole variable domain, remainder taken from reference TRBV11-2 and TRBJ1-1, is EAGVAQSPRYKIIEKRQSVAFWCNPISGHATLYWYQQILGQGPKLLIQFQNNGVVDDSQLPKDRFSAERLKGVDSTLKIQPAKLEDSAVYLCASSLFEIGTEAFFGQGTRLTVV.

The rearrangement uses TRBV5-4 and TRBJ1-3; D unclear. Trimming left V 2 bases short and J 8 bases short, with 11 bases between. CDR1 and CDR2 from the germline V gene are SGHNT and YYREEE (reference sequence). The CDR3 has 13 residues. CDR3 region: CASSFKGEDTIYF. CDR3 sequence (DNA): TGTGCCAGCAGCTTCAAGGGAGAGGACACCATATATTTT.

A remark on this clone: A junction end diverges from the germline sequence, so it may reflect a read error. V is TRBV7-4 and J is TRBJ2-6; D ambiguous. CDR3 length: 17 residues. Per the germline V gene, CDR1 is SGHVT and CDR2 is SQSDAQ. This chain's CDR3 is CASSRYALTKSGQRPDF. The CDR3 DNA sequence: TGTGCCAGCAGCCGTTACGCGCTCACAAAGTCGGGCCAACGTCCTGACTTC.

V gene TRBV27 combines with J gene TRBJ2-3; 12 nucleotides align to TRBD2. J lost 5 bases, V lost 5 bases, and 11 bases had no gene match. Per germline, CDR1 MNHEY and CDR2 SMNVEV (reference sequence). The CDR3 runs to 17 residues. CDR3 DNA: TGTGCCAGCAGTCCCGAGACTAGCGGGAGCCTCATAGATACGCAGTATTTT. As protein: CASSPETSGSLIDTQYF.